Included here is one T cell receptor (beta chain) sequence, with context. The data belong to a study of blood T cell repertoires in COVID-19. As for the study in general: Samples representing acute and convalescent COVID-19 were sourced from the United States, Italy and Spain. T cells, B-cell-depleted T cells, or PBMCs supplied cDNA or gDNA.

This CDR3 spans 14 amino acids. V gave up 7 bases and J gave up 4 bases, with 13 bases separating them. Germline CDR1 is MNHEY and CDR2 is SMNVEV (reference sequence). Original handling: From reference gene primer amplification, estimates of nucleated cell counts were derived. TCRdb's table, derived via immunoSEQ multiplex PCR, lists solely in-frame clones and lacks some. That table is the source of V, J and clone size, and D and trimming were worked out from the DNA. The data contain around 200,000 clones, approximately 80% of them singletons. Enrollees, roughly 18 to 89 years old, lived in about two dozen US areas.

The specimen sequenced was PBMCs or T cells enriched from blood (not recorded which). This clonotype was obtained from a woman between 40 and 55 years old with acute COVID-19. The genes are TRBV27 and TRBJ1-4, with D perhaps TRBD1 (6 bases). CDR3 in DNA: TGTGCCAGCAAAAGAAGGGGGAATAATGAAAAACTGTTTTTT. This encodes CASKRRGNNEKLFF.